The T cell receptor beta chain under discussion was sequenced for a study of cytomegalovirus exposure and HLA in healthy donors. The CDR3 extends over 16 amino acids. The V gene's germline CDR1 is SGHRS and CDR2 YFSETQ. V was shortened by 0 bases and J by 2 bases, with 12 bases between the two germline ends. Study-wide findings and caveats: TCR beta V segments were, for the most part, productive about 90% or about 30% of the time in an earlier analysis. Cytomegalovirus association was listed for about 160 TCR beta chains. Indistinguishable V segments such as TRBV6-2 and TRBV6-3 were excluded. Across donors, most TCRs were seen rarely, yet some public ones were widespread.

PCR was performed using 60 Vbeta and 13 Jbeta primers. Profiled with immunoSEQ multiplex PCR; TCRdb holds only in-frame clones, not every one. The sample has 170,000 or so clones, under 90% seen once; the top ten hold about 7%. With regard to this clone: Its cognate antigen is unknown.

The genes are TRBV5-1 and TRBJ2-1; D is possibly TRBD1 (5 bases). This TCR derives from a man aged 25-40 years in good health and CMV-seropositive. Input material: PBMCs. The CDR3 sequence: CASSLGGRAAYNEQFF. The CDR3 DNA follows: TGCGCCAGCAGCTTGGGGGGCAGGGCCGCCTACAATGAGCAGTTCTTC.